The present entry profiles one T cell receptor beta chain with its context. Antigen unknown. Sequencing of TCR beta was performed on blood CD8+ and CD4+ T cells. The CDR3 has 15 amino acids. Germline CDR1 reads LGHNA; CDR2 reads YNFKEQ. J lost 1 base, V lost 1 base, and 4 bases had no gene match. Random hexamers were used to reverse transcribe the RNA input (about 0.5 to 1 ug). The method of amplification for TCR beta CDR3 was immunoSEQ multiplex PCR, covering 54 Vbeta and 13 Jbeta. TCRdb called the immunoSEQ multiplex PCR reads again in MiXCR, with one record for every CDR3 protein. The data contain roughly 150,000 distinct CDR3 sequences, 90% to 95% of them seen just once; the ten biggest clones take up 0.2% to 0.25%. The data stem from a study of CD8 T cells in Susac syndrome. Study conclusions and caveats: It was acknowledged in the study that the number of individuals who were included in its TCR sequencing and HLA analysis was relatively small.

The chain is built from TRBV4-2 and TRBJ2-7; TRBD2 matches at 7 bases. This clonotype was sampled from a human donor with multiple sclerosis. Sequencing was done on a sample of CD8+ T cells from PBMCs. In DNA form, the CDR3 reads TGTGCCAGCAGCCAAGGACTAGCCGTATCCTACGAGCAGTACTTC. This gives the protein CASSQGLAVSYEQYF.